This T cell receptor beta chain was recovered during a study of T-cell reconstitution after alpha-beta-depleted transplantation in children. Library preparation (for TCRbeta) was performed with unique molecular identifiers. Using its own MiXCR run on the PCR reads, TCRdb lists one record per CDR3 protein. The profile shows about 230,000 distinct CDR3 sequences, around 8.9% of them singletons. The CDR3 is made up of 17 amino acids. V was clipped by 7 bases and J by 3 bases; unmatched bases: 14. This clonotype was seen ten or more times. The chain combines TRBV12-3 or TRBV12-4 with TRBJ2-3, with 9 bases aligning to TRBD2. The clonotype originates from a human donor who donated a stem cell graft to a child with SCID. This sample comprised PBMCs from the stem cell graft donor, obtained from the stem cell graft. This CDR3 is CASNGLAGTLGTDTQYF. CDR3 DNA sequence: TGTGCCAGCAATGGGCTAGCGGGAACCTTGGGAACAGATACGCAGTATTTT.